The present T cell receptor beta chain was sequenced within a study of cytomegalovirus exposure and HLA in healthy donors. Turning to the study itself: Early released data had about 85 million unique TCRs, all coming from HLA-typed donors.

A note on this clone: The antigen is undetermined.

Broader study findings: The majority of CMV-associated TCR beta chains were reported as apparently HLA-restricted in a later analysis. From TCR beta sequences, most subjects' HLA-A and HLA-B alleles were reportedly predicted accurately.

The V and J ends lost 6 bases and 0 bases, in that order; junction bases with no gene match: 17. The CDR3 runs 18 residues. Germline V gene sequence: CDR1 MDHEN, CDR2 SYDVKM. With 60 Vbeta and 13 Jbeta primers, the PCR was carried out. In the original processing: Some 11 million of the approximately 80 million unique TCR beta chains counted in a later analysis were shared. Produced via immunoSEQ multiplex PCR; TCRdb's table is partial and in-frame only. V, J and clone size are taken as reported in that table, and D and trimming were inferred from the DNA itself. The sample's table shows 150,000 to 250,000 clones.

The TCR originated in a boy aged 10-17 years in good health and CMV-seronegative. This chain uses TRBV28 with TRBJ2-7; TRBD2 matches 7 bases. Material: PBMCs. CDR3 protein: CASSTLGSGAGRSYEQYF. The CDR3 bases are TGTGCCAGCAGCACCCTAGGGAGCGGGGCAGGCCGCTCCTACGAGCAGTACTTC.